The 20 T cell receptor beta chains listed next were all sequenced from one sample in a study of Graves' ophthalmopathy and Graves' hyperthyroidism. As the template, RNA transcripts were used to amplify TCR beta CDR3 regions. HTBI primers were employed in first-round RT-PCR, then a second-round multiplex PCR followed. In TCRdb, the multiplex PCR reads were re-called with MiXCR into one record per CDR3 protein. The sample has about 620,000 distinct CDR3 sequences, about 24% seen once. Sequencing input: peripheral blood. Source of these receptors: a woman under 30 with stable Graves' hyperthyroidism. Some clones in this sample may be carry-over from other donors' samples.

V is TRBV20-1 and J is TRBJ2-7, with D perhaps matching TRBD1 or TRBD2 (5 bases each). The ends were cut back, 0 bases at V and 2 bases at J, with 17 bases in the middle. Germline values: CDR1 DFQATT, CDR2 SNEGSKA (reference sequence). The CDR3 runs 16 residues. In DNA, the CDR3 is TGCAGTGCTAGAGAATTGTGGGGGTTGAACACCTACGAGCAGTACTTC. Translation: CSARELWGLNTYEQYF.

The rearrangement links TRBV6-1 to TRBJ1-2; tentative D call: TRBD1 (5 bases). This CDR3 has 15 amino acids. Germline V gene sequence: CDR1 MNHNS, CDR2 SASEGT. Trimming pared 3 bases from V and 5 bases from J, leaving 16 bases between. CDR3 amino acids: CASSDPTAKFYGYTF. CDR3 coding DNA: TGTGCCAGCAGTGATCCGACAGCCAAGTTTTATGGCTACACCTTC.

The chain links TRBV25-1 to TRBJ1-2; D is unresolved. Germline values: CDR1 MGHDK, CDR2 SYGVNS. Trimming stripped 4 bases from V and 9 bases from J, with 21 bases between. CDR3 length: 15 residues. CDR3 loop: CASSGRQEGALSYTF. CDR3 in DNA: TGTGCCAGCAGTGGACGACAAGAGGGCGCGCTGAGCTACACCTTC.

This clonotype was seen a few times. This chain links TRBV4-1 with TRBJ2-7; D remains unclear. The CDR3 covers 15 residues. CDR1 is MGHRA, CDR2 YSYEKL, per germline. The germline V and J ends were trimmed by 0 bases and 0 bases, with 9 bases remaining between them. In DNA, the CDR3 is TGCGCCAGCAGCCAAGATCGGTCGATCTCCTACGAGCAGTACTTC. Its protein is CASSQDRSISYEQYF.

In this sample, this clonotype turned up many times. DNA of the CDR3: TGTGCCTGGAGCGATGCCAGGGAAGGGCGGACTGAAGCTTTCTTT. Translation gives CAWSDAREGRTEAFF. The chain employs TRBV30 and TRBJ1-1; D perhaps matches TRBD1 (5 bases). V was clipped by 3 bases and J by 5 bases, with 19 bases between them. This CDR3 is 15 amino acids long. The germline CDR1 and CDR2 sequences are GTSNPN and SVGIG (reference sequence).

This clonotype occurred many times. This chain uses TRBV11-1 with TRBJ2-3; 7 bases line up with TRBD1. V shed 7 bases and J 3 bases; nucleotides not matched to a gene: 13. The germline V gene encodes CDR1 SGHAT and CDR2 FQDESV (reference sequence). The CDR3 is 16 amino acids. The CDR3 protein is CASMPLWTGGTDTQYF. CDR3 DNA: TGTGCCAGCATGCCGCTATGGACAGGAGGAACAGATACGCAGTATTTT.

This clonotype was counted at least ten times. The chain links TRBV2 to TRBJ2-5; 13 positions agree with TRBD2. The CDR3 runs to 18 residues. CDR1 and CDR2 from the germline V gene are SNHLY and FYNNEI. With V trimmed by 10 bases and J by 4 bases, 18 bases remained unmatched. In DNA, the CDR3 is TGTGCCACTAAAGGGACTAGCGGGGCCACGCGGAACGGAGAGACCCAGTACTTC. Its protein is CATKGTSGATRNGETQYF.

The table lists this clonotype with many counts. J is TRBJ1-2 and V is TRBV6-2 or TRBV6-3; 7 nucleotides match TRBD1. The CDR3 sequence is 16 residues long. From germline, CDR1 is MNHEY and CDR2 SVGEGT. The ends lost 10 bases at V and 1 base at J; junction bases unmatched: 15. The CDR3 region is CATSNPHRGVNYGYTF. CDR3 nucleotides: TGTGCCACCTCAAACCCCCACAGGGGCGTTAACTATGGCTACACCTTC.

This clonotype has a count of ten or more. The chain links TRBV20-1 to TRBJ1-3; D unresolved. CDR1 is DFQATT and CDR2 is SNEGSKA in the germline V gene (reference sequence). Trimming stripped 3 bases from V and 6 bases from J, with 6 bases between. This CDR3 has 11 amino acids. The CDR3 sequence: CSASGENTIYF. CDR3 sequence (DNA): TGCAGTGCTAGTGGAGAAAACACCATATATTTT.

The V call is TRBV5-1, the J call TRBJ1-2, with 10 positions matching TRBD1. With 2 bases clipped from V and 5 bases from J, the junction kept 6 bases outside the gene matches. The germline V gene encodes CDR1 SGHRS and CDR2 YFSETQ. This CDR3 comprises 15 residues. The CDR3 spells CASSFGGQGGYGYTF. CDR3 bases: TGCGCCAGCAGCTTCGGCGGACAGGGGGGGTATGGCTACACCTTC.

This clonotype was counted between two and nine times. This rearrangement joins TRBV18 to TRBJ2-6; tentatively, D is TRBD1 (6 bases). This CDR3 contains 18 residues. The V end was cut by 2 bases, the J end by 2 bases, with 16 bases between. Germline V lookup: CDR1 KGHSH, CDR2 LQKENI. The CDR3 region is CASSPSATGWAGANVLTF. Here the CDR3 DNA reads TGTGCCAGCTCACCATCGGCCACAGGGTGGGCTGGGGCCAACGTCCTGACTTTC.

The rearrangement uses TRBV29-1 and TRBJ1-1; perhaps TRBD1 as D (5 bases). Germline CDR1 is SQVTM and CDR2 is ANQGSEA. The CDR3 totals 13 residues. Trimming removed 4 bases at V and 0 bases at J, with 9 bases between. In DNA form, the CDR3 reads TGCAGCGTTGGCTGGGACCTGAACACTGAAGCTTTCTTT. It yields the protein CSVGWDLNTEAFF.

In this sample, this clonotype turned up many times. This chain links TRBV19 with TRBJ1-5, with D tentatively TRBD1 (5 bases). There are 18 residues in the CDR3. Trimming pared 6 bases from V and 0 bases from J, leaving 21 bases between. Germline assignment: CDR1 LNHDA and CDR2 SQIVND (reference sequence). The CDR3 DNA reads as TGTGCCAGTAGCAACACTTTTGACAGTTTCTATAGCAATCAGCCCCAGCATTTT. Translating gives CASSNTFDSFYSNQPQHF.

This clonotype was seen at least ten times. The genes are TRBV6-5 and TRBJ1-6, with D tentatively TRBD1 (5 bases). The V end lost 0 bases, the J end lost 10 bases, and 13 bases lay between the germline ends. CDR1 MNHEY and CDR2 SVGAGI come from the germline V gene. The CDR3 length is 15 residues. The CDR3 region has the DNA TGTGCCAGCAGTTACTCCGGGGACTTGAGGTCACCCCTCCACTTT. Protein sequence: CASSYSGDLRSPLHF.

This clonotype was seen a handful of times. The V call is TRBV6-5, the J call TRBJ2-7, with D perhaps matching TRBD2 (5 bases). Trimming removed 3 bases at V and 3 bases at J, with 12 bases between. Germline values: CDR1 MNHEY, CDR2 SVGAGI. This CDR3 has 14 amino acids. As DNA, the CDR3 is TGTGCCAGCAGTTATAGCTCCGAGGGCTACGAGCAGTACTTC. Translating gives CASSYSSEGYEQYF.

To note about this clonotype: Just one base apart from a much larger clone, this may be a read error. As the CDR3 is not closed by the conserved phenylalanine or tryptophan, this likely results from a read error. The V gene is TRBV7-9, the J gene TRBJ1-2; 9 bases match TRBD1. CDR1 is SEHNR and CDR2 is FQNEAQ in the germline V gene (reference sequence). The CDR3 is 15 amino acids. The junction had 11 bases not matched to a gene; V was cut back by 6 bases and J by 6 bases. This chain's CDR3 is CASRDYRGRIDGYTY. DNA for the CDR3: TGTGCCAGCAGGGACTACAGGGGGCGAATTGATGGCTACACCTAC.

Many counts were recorded for this clonotype. The chain combines TRBV6-5 with TRBJ1-3; TRBD1 aligns across 7 bases. Germline loops: CDR1 MNHEY, CDR2 SVGAGI. The junction had 3 bases not matched to a gene; V was cut back by 2 bases and J by 2 bases. The CDR3 is 15 amino acids. CDR3 sequence: CASSYLTGTGNTIYF. CDR3 nucleotide sequence: TGTGCCAGCAGTTACCTGACAGGGACTGGAAACACCATATATTTT.

The chain is built from TRBV7-8 and TRBJ2-5, with 12 nucleotides matching TRBD2. The CDR3 spans 17 residues. V dropped 5 bases and J dropped 4; count of bases not matched to a gene: 11. CDR1 is SGHVS, CDR2 FQNEAQ, per germline. CDR3 in DNA: TGTGCCAGCAGCCCCCGGACTAGCGGGGCCCGGAGAGAGACCCAGTACTTC. Translating it yields CASSPRTSGARRETQYF.

The V and J genes are TRBV7-8 and TRBJ1-5, with a weak D call TRBD1 (6 bases). Between the trimmed V and J ends, which lost 4 bases and 3 bases, there was a span of 13 bases. The CDR3 sequence is 15 residues long. Germline V lookup: CDR1 SGHVS, CDR2 FQNEAQ. The DNA of the CDR3 is TGTGCCAGCAGCTCCACGGACAGAAACAATCAGCCCCAGCATTTT. It translates to CASSSTDRNNQPQHF. The full variable domain, in which reference TRBV7-8 and TRBJ1-5 provide the parts outside the CDR3, is GAGVSQSPRYKVAKRGQDVALRCDPISGHVSLFWYQQALGQGPEFLTYFQNEAQLDKSGLPSDRFFAERPEGSVSTLKIQRTQQEDSAVYLCASSSTDRNNQPQHFGDGTRLSIL.

A remark on this clonotype: A much bigger clone sits one base away, suggesting this may be a read error. This sequence joins TRBV5-1 and TRBJ2-5, with D tentatively TRBD2 (6 bases). The germline V gene has CDR1 SGHRS and CDR2 YFSETQ. The CDR3 loop spans 17 amino acids. The CDR3 reads CASSPPDDPGLEETEYF. CDR3 DNA sequence: TGCGCCAGCAGCCCGCCCGACGACCCGGGACTCGAAGAGACCGAGTACTTC.